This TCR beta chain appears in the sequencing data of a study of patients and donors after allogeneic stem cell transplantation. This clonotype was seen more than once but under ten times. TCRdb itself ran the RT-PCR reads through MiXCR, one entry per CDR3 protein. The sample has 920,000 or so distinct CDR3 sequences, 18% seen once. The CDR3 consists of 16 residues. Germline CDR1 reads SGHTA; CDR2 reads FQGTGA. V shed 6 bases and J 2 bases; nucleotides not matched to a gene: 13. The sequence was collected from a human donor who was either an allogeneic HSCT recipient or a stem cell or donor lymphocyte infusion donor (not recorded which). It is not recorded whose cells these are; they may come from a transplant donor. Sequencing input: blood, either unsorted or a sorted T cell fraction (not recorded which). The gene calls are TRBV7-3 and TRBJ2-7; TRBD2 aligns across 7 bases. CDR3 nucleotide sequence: TGTGCCAGCAGTTCTCCCGGGGGGAGCCAGACCTACGAGCAGTACTTC. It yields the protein CASSSPGGSQTYEQYF.